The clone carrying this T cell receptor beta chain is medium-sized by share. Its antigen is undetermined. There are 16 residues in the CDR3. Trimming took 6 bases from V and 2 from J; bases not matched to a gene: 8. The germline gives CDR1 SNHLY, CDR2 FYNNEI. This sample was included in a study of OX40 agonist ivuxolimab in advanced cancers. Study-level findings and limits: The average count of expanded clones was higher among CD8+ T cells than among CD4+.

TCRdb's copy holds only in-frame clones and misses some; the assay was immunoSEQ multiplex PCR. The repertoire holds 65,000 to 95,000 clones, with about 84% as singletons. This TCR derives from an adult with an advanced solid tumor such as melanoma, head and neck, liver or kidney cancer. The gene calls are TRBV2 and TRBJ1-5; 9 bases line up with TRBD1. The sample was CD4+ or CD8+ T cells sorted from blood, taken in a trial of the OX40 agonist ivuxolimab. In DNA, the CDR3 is TGTGCCAGCAGGCCTCACAGGGGGCCGGGCAATCAGCCCCAGCATTTT. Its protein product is CASRPHRGPGNQPQHF.